The rows below give T cell receptor beta chains drawn from one sample of a study of shared clonotypes between healthy human individuals. Clones were sequenced by immunoSEQ multiplex PCR, and TCRdb holds only the in-frame ones, with some missing. The sample records about 2.1 million clones, over 85% being singletons. The sample taken for sequencing was naive CD8+ T cells from PBMCs. These receptors all stem from a man between 18 and 35 years old in good health. Some clones in this sample may be carry-over from other donors' samples. Each CDR3 is given without its conserved first and last residue.

J,V,CDR3
TRBJ2-2,TRBV7-8,ASSLGGQVNTGELF
TRBJ2-7,TRBV9,ASSVGPGDRRTNYEQY
TRBJ1-2,TRBV27,ASSTRASYGYT
TRBJ1-1,TRBV30,ALETAEAF
TRBJ2-3,TRBV4-2,ASSQVADHTQY
TRBJ2-3,TRBV9,ASSHPRRGVADTQY
TRBJ2-1,TRBV7-9,ADSFPGRIEEQF
TRBJ2-7,TRBV27,ASRSGTGARDEQY
TRBJ2-7,TRBV5-6,ASSIDGSLSEQY
TRBJ2-7,TRBV25-1,ASSEWGSGTEEQY
TRBJ2-7,TRBV7-8,ASSSRAAFAYEQY